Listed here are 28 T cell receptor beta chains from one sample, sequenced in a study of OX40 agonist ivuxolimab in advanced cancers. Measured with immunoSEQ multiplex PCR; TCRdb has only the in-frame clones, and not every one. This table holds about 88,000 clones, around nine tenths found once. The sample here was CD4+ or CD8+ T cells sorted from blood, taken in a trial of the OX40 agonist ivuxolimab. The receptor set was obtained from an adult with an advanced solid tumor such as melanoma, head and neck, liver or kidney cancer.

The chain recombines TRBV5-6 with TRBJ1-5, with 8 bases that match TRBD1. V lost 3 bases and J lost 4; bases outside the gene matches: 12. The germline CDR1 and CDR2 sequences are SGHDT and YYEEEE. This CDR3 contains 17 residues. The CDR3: CASSYSLGGQGNQPQHF. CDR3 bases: TGTGCCAGCAGCTACAGCCTAGGAGGACAGGGAAATCAGCCCCAGCATTTT.

The CDR3 is CASSENRGLSYEQYF. Written as DNA, the CDR3 is TGTGCCAGCAGTGAAAACAGGGGGCTCTCCTACGAGCAGTACTTC. V usage is TRBV6-1 and J usage is TRBJ2-7; 9 bases line up with TRBD1. V was pared by 2 bases and J by 0 bases, with 2 bases of the junction left unmatched. The CDR3 is made up of 15 amino acids. Germline CDR1 and CDR2: MNHNS and SASEGT.

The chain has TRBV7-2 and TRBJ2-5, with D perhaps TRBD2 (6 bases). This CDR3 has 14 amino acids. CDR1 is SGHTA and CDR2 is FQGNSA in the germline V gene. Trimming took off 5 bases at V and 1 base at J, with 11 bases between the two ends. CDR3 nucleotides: TGTGCCAGCAGCCAAGCGGGCCCCCAAGAGACCCAGTACTTC. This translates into CASSQAGPQETQYF.

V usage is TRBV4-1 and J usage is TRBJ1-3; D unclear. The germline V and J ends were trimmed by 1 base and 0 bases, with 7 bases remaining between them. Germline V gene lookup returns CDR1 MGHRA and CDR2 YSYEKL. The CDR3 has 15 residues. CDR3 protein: CASSQVLPSGNTIYF. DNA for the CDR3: TGCGCCAGCAGCCAAGTACTCCCCTCTGGAAACACCATATATTTT.

DNA of the CDR3: TGTGCCAGCAGCCCCCCATTGGGCGGAGCTTTCTTT. It is translated as CASSPPLGGAFF. V and J are TRBV6-5 and TRBJ1-1; D remains unclear. The ends were cut back, 6 bases at V and 10 bases at J, with 15 bases in the middle. CDR3 size: 12 residues. Germline values: CDR1 MNHEY, CDR2 SVGAGI.

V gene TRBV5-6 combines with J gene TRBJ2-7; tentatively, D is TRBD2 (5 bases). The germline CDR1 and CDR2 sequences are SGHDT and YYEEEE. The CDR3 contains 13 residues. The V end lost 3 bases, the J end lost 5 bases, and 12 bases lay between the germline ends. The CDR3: CASSSGVGNEQYF. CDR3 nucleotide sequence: TGTGCCAGCAGCTCCGGGGTAGGCAACGAGCAGTACTTC.

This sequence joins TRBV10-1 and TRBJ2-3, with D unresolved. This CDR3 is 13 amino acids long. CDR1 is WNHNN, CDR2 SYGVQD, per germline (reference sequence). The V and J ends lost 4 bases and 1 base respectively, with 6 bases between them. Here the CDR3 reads CASSGSGTDTQYF. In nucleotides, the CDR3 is TGCGCCAGCAGTGGTAGTGGCACAGATACGCAGTATTTT.

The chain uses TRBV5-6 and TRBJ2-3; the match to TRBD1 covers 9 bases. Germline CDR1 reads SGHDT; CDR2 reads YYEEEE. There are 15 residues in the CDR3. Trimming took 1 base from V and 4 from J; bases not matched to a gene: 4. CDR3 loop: CASSLKQGASDTQYF. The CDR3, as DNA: TGTGCCAGCAGCTTGAAACAGGGGGCGTCAGATACGCAGTATTTT.

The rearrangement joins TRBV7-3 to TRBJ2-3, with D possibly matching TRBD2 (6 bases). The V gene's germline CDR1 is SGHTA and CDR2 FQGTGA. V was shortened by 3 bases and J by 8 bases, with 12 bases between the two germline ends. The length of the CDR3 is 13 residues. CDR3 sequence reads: CASSFGAEGTQYF. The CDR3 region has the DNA TGTGCCAGCAGCTTCGGGGCGGAGGGTACGCAGTATTTT.

The CDR3 bases are TGTGCCTGGATTGAGGGGGGGCGGCTCTATGGCTACACCTTC. Its translation: CAWIEGGRLYGYTF. The chain couples TRBV30 to TRBJ1-2; perhaps TRBD1 as D (6 bases). In germline, CDR1 is GTSNPN, CDR2 SVGIG (reference sequence). The CDR3 spans 14 residues. The ends were cut back, 4 bases at V and 4 bases at J, with 16 bases in the middle.

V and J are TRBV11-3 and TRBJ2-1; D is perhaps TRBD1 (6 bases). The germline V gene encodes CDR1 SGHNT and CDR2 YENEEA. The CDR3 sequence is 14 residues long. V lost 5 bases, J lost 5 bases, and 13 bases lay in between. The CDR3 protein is CASSGLQGNNEQFF. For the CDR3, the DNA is TGTGCCAGCAGCGGACTCCAGGGGAACAATGAGCAGTTCTTC. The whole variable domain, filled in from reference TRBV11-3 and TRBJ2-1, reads EAGVVQSPRYKIIEKKQPVAFWCNPISGHNTLYWYLQNLGQGPELLIRYENEEAVDDSQLPKDRFSAERLKGVDSTLKIQPAELGDSAVYLCASSGLQGNNEQFFGPGTRLTVL.

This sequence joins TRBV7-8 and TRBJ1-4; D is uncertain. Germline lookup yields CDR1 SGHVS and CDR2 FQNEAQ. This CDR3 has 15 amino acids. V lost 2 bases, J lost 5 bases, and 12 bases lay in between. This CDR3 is CASSLWARQNEKLFF. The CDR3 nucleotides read TGTGCCAGCAGCTTATGGGCTCGGCAGAATGAAAAACTGTTTTTT.

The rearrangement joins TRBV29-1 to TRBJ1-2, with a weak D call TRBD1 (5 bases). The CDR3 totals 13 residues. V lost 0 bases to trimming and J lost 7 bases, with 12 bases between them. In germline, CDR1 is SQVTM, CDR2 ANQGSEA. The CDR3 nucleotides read TGCAGCGTTGAAGATCGTTTGGGGGGTGGCTACACCTTC. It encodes CSVEDRLGGGYTF.

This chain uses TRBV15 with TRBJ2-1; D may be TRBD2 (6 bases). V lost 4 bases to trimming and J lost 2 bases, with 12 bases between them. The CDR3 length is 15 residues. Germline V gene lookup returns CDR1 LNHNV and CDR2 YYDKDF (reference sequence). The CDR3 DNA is TGTGCCACCAGCAAAGGCGGGGTAGCCTACAATGAGCAGTTCTTC. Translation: CATSKGGVAYNEQFF.

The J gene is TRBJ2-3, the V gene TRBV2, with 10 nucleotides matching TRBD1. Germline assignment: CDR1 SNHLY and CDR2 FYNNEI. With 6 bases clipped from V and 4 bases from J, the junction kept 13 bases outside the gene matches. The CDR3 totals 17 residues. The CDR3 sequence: CASRVVPGTGDADTQYF. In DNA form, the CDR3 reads TGTGCCAGCAGAGTTGTCCCCGGGACAGGGGACGCAGATACGCAGTATTTT.

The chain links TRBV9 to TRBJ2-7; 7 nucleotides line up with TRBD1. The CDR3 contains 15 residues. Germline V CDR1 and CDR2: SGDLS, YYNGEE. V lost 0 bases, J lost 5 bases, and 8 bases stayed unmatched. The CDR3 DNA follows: TGTGCCAGCAGCGTAGGTGGTAGGGGGCACCACGAGCAGTACTTC. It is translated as CASSVGGRGHHEQYF.

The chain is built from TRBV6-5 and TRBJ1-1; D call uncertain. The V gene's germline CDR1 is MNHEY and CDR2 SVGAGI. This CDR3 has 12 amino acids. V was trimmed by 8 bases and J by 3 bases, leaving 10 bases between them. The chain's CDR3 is CASGRMDTEAFF. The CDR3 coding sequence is TGTGCCAGCGGCCGCATGGACACTGAAGCTTTCTTT.

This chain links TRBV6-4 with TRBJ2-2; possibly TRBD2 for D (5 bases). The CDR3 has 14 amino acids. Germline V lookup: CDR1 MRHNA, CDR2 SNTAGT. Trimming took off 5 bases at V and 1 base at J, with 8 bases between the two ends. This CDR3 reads CASSRERNTGELFF. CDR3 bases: TGTGCCAGCAGTCGGGAAAGGAACACCGGGGAGCTGTTTTTT.

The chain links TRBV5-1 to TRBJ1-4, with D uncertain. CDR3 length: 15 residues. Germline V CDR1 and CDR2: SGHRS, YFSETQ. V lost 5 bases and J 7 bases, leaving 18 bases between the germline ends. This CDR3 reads CASRSDNAHFEKLFF. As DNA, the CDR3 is TGCGCCAGCAGATCCGACAATGCCCATTTTGAAAAACTGTTTTTT.

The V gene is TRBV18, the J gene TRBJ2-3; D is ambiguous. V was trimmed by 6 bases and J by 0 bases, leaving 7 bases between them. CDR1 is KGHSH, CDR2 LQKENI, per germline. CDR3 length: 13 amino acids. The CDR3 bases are TGTGCCAGCTCTACAACTAGCACAGATACGCAGTATTTT. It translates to CASSTTSTDTQYF.

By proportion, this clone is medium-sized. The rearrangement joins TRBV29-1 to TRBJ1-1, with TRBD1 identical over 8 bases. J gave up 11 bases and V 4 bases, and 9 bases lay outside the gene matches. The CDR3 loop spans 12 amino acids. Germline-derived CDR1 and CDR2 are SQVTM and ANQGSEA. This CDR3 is CSVAPLTGVAFF. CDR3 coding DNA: TGCAGCGTTGCGCCTCTGACAGGGGTCGCTTTCTTT.

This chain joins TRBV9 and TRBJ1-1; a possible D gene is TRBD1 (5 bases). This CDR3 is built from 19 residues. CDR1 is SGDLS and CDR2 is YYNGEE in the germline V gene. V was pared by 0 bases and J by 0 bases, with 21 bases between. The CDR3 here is CASSVGLWTRDGMNTEAFF. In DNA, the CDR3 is TGTGCCAGCAGCGTAGGTCTGTGGACAAGGGATGGGATGAACACTGAAGCTTTCTTT.

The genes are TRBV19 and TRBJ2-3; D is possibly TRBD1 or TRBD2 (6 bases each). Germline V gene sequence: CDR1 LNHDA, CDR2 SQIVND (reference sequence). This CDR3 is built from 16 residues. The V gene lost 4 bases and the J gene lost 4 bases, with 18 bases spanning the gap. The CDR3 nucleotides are TGTGCCAGTAGTACACAGGGTCCAGGAGGGGCAGATACGCAGTATTTT. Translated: CASSTQGPGGADTQYF.

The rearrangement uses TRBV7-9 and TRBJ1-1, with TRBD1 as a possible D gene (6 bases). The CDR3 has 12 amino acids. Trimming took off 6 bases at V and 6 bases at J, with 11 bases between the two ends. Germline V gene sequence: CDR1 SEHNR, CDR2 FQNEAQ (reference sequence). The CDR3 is CASRQGSAEAFF. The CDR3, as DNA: TGTGCCAGCAGACAGGGATCCGCTGAAGCTTTCTTT. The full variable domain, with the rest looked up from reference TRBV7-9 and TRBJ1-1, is DTGVSQNPRHKITKRGQNVTFRCDPISEHNRLYWYRQTLGQGPEFLTYFQNEAQLEKSRLLSDRFSAERPKGSFSTLEIQRTEQGDSAMYLCASRQGSAEAFFGQGTRLTVV.

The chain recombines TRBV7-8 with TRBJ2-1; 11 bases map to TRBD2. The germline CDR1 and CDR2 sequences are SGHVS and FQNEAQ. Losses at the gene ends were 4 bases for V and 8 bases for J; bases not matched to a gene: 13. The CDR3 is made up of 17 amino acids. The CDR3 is CASSSYSGRADFDEQFF. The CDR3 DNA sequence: TGTGCCAGCAGCTCCTATAGCGGGAGGGCAGACTTCGATGAGCAGTTCTTC.

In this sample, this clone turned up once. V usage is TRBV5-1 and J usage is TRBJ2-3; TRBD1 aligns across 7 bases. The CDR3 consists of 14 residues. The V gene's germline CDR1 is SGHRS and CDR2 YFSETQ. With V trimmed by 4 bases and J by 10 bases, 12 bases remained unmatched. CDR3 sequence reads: CASSRPEGAGSQYF. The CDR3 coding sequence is TGCGCCAGCAGCCGACCTGAGGGGGCAGGGTCGCAGTATTTT.

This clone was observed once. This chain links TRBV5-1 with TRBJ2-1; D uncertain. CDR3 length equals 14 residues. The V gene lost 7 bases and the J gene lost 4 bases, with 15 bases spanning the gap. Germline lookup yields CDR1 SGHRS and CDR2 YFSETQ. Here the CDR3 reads CASHPGYRYNEQFF. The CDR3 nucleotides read TGCGCCAGCCACCCGGGTTACAGATACAATGAGCAGTTCTTC.

The CDR3 reads CASSIGTASSYGYTF. The DNA for the CDR3 is TGTGCCAGTAGTATAGGGACAGCTTCCTCCTATGGCTACACCTTC. The rearrangement uses TRBV19 and TRBJ1-2; D is possibly TRBD1 (6 bases). Trimming stripped 1 base from V and 4 bases from J, with 13 bases between. The germline V gene has CDR1 LNHDA and CDR2 SQIVND (reference sequence). The CDR3 runs 15 residues. Variable domain in full (rest from reference TRBV19 and TRBJ1-2): DGGITQSPKYLFRKEGQNVTLSCEQNLNHDAMYWYRQDPGQGLRLIYYSQIVNDFQKGDIAEGYSVSREKKESFPLTVTSAQKNPTAFYLCASSIGTASSYGYTFGSGTRLTVV.